This TCR beta chain was obtained from a study of blood T cell repertoires in COVID-19. Study overall: Specimens from acute and convalescent COVID-19 originated in the United States, Italy and Spain. T cells, B-cell-depleted T cells, or PBMCs supplied cDNA or gDNA.

Germline V gene data show CDR1 as MDHEN and CDR2 as SYDVKM. This CDR3 has 13 amino acids. The V gene lost 4 bases and the J gene lost 7 bases, with 13 bases spanning the gap. How the authors handled the data: Amplification of reference gene primers was used by the study to estimate nucleated cell counts. Libraries were prepared by immunoSEQ multiplex PCR; TCRdb keeps only in-frame clonotypes and omits some of them. V and J calls and clone size are as listed in that table; D and trimming were resolved from the DNA. The repertoire has 100,000 to 150,000 clones, approximately 90% of them found once; the top ten carry roughly 1.1%.

Sequencing was performed on peripheral blood. This receptor was obtained from a woman aged 80 or over with acute or convalescent COVID-19. V and J are TRBV28 and TRBJ2-5, with D hard to call. CDR3 region: CASSSPRPGTQYF. DNA of the CDR3: TGTGCCAGCAGTTCCCCCAGACCGGGGACCCAGTACTTC.